This TCR beta chain was sequenced for a study of T cell responses to AZD1222 COVID-19 vaccine. Whole-study results and caveats: At baseline, just a handful of AZD1222 recipients tested seropositive. Repertoires in all cases were sampled only once the peak T cell response had passed.

Regarding this clone: The antigen remains unidentified.

Sequencing used immunoSEQ multiplex PCR; TCRdb keeps in-frame clones, though not all of them. In the table there are about 110,000 clones, roughly nine tenths of which are singletons. Germline V gene data show CDR1 as SGHTA and CDR2 as FQGNSA. Between the trimmed V and J ends, which lost 0 bases and 5 bases, there was a span of 17 bases. The CDR3 extends over 16 amino acids. Second-dose groups at about 4 or about 12 weeks were pooled. The chain is built from TRBV7-2 and TRBJ2-7; possibly TRBD1 for D (6 bases). This specimen was peripheral blood, taken 28 days after the second AZD1222 dose. This clonotype originated in an adult who received the AZD1222 COVID-19 vaccine. CDR3 DNA sequence: TGTGCCAGCAGCTTAGCGGCGTGGACAGTCCTGAACGAGCAGTACTTC. Residues: CASSLAAWTVLNEQYF.